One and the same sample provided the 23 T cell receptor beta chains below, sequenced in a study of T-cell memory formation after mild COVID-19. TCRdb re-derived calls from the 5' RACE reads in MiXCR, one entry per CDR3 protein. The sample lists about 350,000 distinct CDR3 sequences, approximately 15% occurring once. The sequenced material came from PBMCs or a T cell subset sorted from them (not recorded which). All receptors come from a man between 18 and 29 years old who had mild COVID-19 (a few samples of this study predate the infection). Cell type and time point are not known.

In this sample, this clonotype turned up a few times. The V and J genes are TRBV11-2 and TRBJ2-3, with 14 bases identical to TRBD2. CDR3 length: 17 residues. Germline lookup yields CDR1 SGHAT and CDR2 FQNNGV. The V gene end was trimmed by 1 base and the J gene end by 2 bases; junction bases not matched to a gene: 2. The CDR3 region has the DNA TGTGCCAGCAGCTTAGGACTAGCGGGGGGGCCCACAGATACGCAGTATTTT. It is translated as CASSLGLAGGPTDTQYF.

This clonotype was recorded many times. The CDR3 DNA reads TGTGCCAGCAGTTTCGACAGGAACTACGAGCAGTACTTC. Translated, it gives CASSFDRNYEQYF. V gene TRBV12-3 or TRBV12-4 combines with J gene TRBJ2-7, with D possibly matching TRBD1 (6 bases). The CDR3 length is 13 residues. V was cut by 3 bases and J by 3 bases, with 9 bases left in between.

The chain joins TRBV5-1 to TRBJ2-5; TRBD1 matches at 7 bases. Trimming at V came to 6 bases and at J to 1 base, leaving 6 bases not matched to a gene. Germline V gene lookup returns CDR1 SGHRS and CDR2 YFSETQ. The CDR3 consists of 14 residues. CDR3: CASTQGDSQETQYF. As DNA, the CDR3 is TGCGCCAGCACCCAGGGGGACAGCCAAGAGACCCAGTACTTC.

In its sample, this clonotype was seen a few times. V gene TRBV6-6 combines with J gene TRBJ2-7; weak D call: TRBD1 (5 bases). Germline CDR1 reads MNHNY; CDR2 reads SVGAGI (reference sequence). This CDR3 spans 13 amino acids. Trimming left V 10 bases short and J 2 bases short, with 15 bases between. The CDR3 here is CATSRASTYEQYF. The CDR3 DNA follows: TGTGCCACCTCCAGGGCTTCGACCTACGAGCAGTACTTC.

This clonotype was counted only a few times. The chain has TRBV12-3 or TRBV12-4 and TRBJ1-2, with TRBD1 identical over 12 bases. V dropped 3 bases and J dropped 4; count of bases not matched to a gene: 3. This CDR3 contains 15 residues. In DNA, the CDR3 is TGTGCCAGCAGTTTGGGACAGGGGGCTACCTATGGCTACACCTTC. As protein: CASSLGQGATYGYTF.

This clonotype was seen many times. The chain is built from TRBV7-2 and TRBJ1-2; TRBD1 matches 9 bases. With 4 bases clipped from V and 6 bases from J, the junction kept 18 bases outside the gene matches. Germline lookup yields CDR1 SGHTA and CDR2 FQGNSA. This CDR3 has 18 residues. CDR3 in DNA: TGTGCCAGCAGCTCCCGCGGGGGGCCGGGACAGGGACTCCATGGCTACACCTTC. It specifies CASSSRGGPGQGLHGYTF.

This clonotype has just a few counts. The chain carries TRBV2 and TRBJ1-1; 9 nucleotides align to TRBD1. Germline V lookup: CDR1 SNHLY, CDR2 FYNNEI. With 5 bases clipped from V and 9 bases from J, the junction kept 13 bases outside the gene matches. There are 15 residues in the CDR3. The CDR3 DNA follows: TGTGCCAGCAGTCCCAGGGACAGGGTGATCCATAAAGCTTTCTTT. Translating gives CASSPRDRVIHKAFF.

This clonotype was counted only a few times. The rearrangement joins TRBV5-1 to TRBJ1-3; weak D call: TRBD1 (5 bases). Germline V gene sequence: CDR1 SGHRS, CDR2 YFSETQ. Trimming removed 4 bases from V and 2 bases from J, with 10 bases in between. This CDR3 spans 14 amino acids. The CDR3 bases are TGCGCCAGCAGCGGGGGAGACGCTGGAAACACCATATATTTT. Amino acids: CASSGGDAGNTIYF.

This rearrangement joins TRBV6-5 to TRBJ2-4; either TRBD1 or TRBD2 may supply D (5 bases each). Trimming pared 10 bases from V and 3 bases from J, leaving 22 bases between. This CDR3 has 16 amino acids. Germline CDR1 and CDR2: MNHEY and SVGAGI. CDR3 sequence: CATPRFQGGGKNIQYF. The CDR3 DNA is TGTGCCACCCCAAGGTTCCAGGGTGGGGGCAAAAACATTCAGTACTTC.

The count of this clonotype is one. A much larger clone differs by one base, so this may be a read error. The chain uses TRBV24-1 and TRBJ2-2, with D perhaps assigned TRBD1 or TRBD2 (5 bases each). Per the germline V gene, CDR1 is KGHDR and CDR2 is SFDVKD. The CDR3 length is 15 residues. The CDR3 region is CATSVGALDTGEMFF. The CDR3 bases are TGTGCCACCAGTGTTGGAGCCTTGGACACCGGGGAGATGTTTTTT.

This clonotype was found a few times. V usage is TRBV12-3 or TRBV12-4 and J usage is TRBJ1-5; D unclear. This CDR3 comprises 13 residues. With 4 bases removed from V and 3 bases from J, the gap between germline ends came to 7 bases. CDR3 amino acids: CASSSNDNQPQHF. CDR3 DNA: TGTGCCAGCAGTTCGAACGACAATCAGCCCCAGCATTTT.

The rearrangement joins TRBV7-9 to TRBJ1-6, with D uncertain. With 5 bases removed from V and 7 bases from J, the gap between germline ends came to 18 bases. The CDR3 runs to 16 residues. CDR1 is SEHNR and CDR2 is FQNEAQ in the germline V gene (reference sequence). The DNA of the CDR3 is TGTGCCAGCAGCACCCCGCGTGGGCAGAGCAATTCACCCCTCCACTTT. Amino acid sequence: CASSTPRGQSNSPLHF.

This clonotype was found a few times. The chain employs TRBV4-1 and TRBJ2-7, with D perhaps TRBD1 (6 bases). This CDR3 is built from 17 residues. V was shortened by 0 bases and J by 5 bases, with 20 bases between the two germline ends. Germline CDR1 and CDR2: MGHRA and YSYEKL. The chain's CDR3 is CASSQERGTERFHEQYF. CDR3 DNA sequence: TGCGCCAGCAGCCAAGAGAGGGGGACCGAGCGGTTCCACGAGCAGTACTTC.

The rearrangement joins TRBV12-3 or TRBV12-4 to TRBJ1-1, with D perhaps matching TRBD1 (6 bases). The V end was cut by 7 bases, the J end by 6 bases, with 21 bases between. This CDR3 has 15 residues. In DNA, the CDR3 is TGTGCCAGCAACAACTTGGAGGGGGTCGGCGCTGAAGCTTTCTTT. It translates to CASNNLEGVGAEAFF.

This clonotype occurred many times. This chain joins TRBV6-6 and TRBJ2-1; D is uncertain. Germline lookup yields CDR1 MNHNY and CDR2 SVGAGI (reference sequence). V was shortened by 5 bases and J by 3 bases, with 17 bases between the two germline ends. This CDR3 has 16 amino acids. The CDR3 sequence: CASSMRRNQFYNEQFF. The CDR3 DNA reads TGTGCCAGCAGTATGAGACGTAACCAGTTCTACAATGAGCAGTTCTTC.

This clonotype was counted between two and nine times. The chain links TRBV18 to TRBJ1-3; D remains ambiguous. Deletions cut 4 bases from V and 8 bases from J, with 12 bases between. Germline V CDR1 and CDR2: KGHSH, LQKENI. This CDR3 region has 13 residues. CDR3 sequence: CASSLEGGDTIYF. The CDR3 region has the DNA TGTGCCAGCTCACTTGAAGGCGGAGACACCATATATTTT.

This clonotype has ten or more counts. Written as DNA, the CDR3 is TGCGCCAGCAGACTACTAGCGGGGGATTACGAGCAGTACGTC. It translates to CASRLLAGDYEQYV. J is TRBJ2-7 and V is TRBV5-1, with TRBD2 matching over 11 bases. CDR3 length equals 14 residues. Germline CDR1 is SGHRS and CDR2 is YFSETQ. V shed 5 bases, J shed 4 bases, and the junction held 5 bases outside the gene matches.

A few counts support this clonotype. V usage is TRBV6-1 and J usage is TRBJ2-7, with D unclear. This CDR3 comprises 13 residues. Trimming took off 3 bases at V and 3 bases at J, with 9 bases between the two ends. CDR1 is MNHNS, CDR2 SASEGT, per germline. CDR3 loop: CASSETPIYEQYV. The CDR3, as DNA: TGTGCCAGCAGTGAGACACCGATCTACGAGCAGTACGTC.

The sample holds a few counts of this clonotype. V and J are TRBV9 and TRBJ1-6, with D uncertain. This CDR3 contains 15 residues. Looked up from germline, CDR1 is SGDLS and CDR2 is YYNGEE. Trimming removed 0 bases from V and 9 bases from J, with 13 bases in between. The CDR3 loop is CASSVESAFSSPLHF. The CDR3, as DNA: TGTGCCAGCAGCGTAGAGTCCGCGTTCAGTTCACCCCTCCACTTT.

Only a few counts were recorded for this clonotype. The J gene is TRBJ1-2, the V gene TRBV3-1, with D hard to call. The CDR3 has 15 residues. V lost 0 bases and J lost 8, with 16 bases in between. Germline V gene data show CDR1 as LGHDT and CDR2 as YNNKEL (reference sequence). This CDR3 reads CASSQEVAGYLGYTF. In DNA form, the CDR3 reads TGTGCCAGCAGCCAAGAGGTCGCAGGCTACCTAGGCTACACCTTC. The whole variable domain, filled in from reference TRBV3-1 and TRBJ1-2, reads DTAVSQTPKYLVTQMGNDKSIKCEQNLGHDTMYWYKQDSKKFLKIMFSYNNKELIINETVPNRFSPKSPDKAHLNLHINSLELGDSAVYFCASSQEVAGYLGYTFGSGTRLTVV.

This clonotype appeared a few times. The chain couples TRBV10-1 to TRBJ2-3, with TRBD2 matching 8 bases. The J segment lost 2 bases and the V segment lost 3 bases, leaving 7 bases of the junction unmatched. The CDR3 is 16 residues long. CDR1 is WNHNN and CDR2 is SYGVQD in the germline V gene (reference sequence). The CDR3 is CASSESGRGDTDTQYF. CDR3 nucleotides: TGCGCCAGCAGTGAATCTGGGCGGGGGGACACAGATACGCAGTATTTT.

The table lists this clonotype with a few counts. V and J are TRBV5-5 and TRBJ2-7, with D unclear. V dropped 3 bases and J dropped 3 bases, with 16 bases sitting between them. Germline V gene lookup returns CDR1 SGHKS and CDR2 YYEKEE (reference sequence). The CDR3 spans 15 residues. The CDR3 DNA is TGTGCCAGCAGCTGGGGTCGGCAGGTCGACTACGAGCAGTACTTC. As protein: CASSWGRQVDYEQYF.

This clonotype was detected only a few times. CDR3 sequence: CASSLYEGTEAFF. CDR3 bases: TGTGCCAGCAGTTTATATGAGGGGACTGAAGCTTTCTTT. The chain joins TRBV12-3 or TRBV12-4 to TRBJ1-1, with D possibly being TRBD1 (5 bases). CDR3 length equals 13 residues. V lost 2 bases and J lost 5, with 9 bases in between.